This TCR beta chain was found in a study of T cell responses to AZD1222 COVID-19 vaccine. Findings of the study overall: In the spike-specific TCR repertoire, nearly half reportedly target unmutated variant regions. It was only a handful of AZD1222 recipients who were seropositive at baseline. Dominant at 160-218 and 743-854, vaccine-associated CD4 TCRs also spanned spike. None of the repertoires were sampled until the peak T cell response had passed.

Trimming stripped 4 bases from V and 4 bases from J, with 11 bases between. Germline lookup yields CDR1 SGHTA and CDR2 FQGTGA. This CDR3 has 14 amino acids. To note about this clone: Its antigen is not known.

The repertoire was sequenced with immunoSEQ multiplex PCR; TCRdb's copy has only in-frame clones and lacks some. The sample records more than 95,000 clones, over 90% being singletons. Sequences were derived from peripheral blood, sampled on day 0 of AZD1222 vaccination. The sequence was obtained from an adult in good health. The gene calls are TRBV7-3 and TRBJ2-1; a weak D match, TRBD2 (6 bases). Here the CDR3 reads CASSSSGVYNEQFF. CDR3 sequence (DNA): TGTGCCAGCAGCTCCTCGGGAGTTTACAATGAGCAGTTCTTC.